What follows is one TCR beta chain and its context. The data originate from a study of T cell responses to AZD1222 COVID-19 vaccine. The table came from immunoSEQ multiplex PCR; TCRdb's copy has only in-frame clones and leaves some out. Of approximately 140,000 clones in the sample, roughly 90% are singletons; the top ten hold under 3.5%. Per germline, CDR1 ENHRY and CDR2 SYGVKD. CDR3 length equals 15 residues. The V end lost 0 bases, the J end lost 0 bases, and 6 bases lay between the germline ends. The J gene is TRBJ1-5, the V gene TRBV10-3; D is ambiguous. This sequence originates from an adult in good health. Specimen: peripheral blood, collected on day 0 of AZD1222 vaccination. The CDR3 DNA reads TGTGCCATCAGTGAGTCCGAAGGTAGCAATCAGCCCCAGCATTTT. Amino acid sequence: CAISESEGSNQPQHF.